The 18 T cell receptor beta chains presented below share a single source sample, sequenced in a study of CD8 T cells in Susac syndrome. With random hexamers, 0.5 to 1 ug RNA was reverse transcribed. One entry per CDR3 protein results from TCRdb running MiXCR on the immunoSEQ multiplex PCR reads. The sample shows 300,000 or so distinct CDR3 sequences, around 92% of them seen only once. Specimen: CD4+ T cells from PBMCs. The receptors originated from a human donor with multiple sclerosis.

V is TRBV14 and J is TRBJ1-3; D is perhaps TRBD1 (5 bases). The CDR3 has 15 amino acids. The germline CDR1 and CDR2 sequences are SGHDN and FVKESK. Trimming removed 2 bases from V and 4 bases from J, with 12 bases in between. The CDR3 nucleotides read TGTGCCAGCAGCCAACAGGGCCTGAGGGGAAACACCATATATTTT. Amino acids: CASSQQGLRGNTIYF.

CDR3 region: CATTAGSNEQYF. Written as DNA, the CDR3 is TGTGCTACCACGGCGGGATCTAACGAGCAGTACTTC. The gene calls are TRBV6-5 and TRBJ2-7; D may be TRBD2 (6 bases). The CDR3 is 12 amino acids. Germline V gene sequence: CDR1 MNHEY, CDR2 SVGAGI.

The rearrangement uses TRBV6-6 and TRBJ2-5, with D maybe TRBD2 (7 bases). V shed 6 bases and J shed 2 bases, with 13 bases lying between them. The CDR3 runs to 14 residues. Germline V gene data show CDR1 as MNHNY and CDR2 as SVGAGI (reference sequence). This chain's CDR3 is CASREGGGQETQYF. The CDR3 DNA follows: TGTGCCAGCAGAGAAGGGGGGGGGCAAGAGACCCAGTACTTC.

The V call is TRBV29-1, the J call TRBJ2-1; 16 bases map to TRBD2. The V segment lost 7 bases and the J segment 9 bases; nucleotides outside the gene matches: 3. The CDR3 loop spans 13 amino acids. Per the germline V gene, CDR1 is SQVTM and CDR2 is ANQGSEA. DNA for the CDR3: TGCAGCGCGGGACTAGCGGGGGGGGGTGAGCAGTTCTTC. It encodes CSAGLAGGGEQFF.

The chain carries TRBV7-3 and TRBJ2-2; D remains unclear. Germline V gene sequence: CDR1 SGHTA, CDR2 FQGTGA. CDR3 size: 14 residues. Trimming took 6 bases from V and 5 from J, leaving 13 bases between them. DNA for the CDR3: TGTGCCAGCAGTCAAAATCTGAATACCGGGGAGCTGTTTTTT. This gives the protein CASSQNLNTGELFF.

The chain uses TRBV12-3 or TRBV12-4 and TRBJ2-6; D call uncertain. Trimming took off 6 bases at V and 2 bases at J, with 11 bases between the two ends. The CDR3 is 15 residues long. The CDR3 coding sequence is TGTGCCAGCAGCTTCAGGCCCGCTGGGGCCAACGTCCTGACTTTC. As protein: CASSFRPAGANVLTF.

V gene TRBV12-3 or TRBV12-4 combines with J gene TRBJ2-7; D call uncertain. The CDR3 has 13 amino acids. V was shortened by 8 bases and J by 2 bases, with 13 bases between the two germline ends. CDR3 amino acids: CASGIRGPYEQYF. Written as DNA, the CDR3 is TGTGCCAGCGGAATAAGAGGTCCCTACGAGCAGTACTTC.

The genes are TRBV20-1 and TRBJ2-4, with 12 bases aligning to TRBD1. V trimming: 3 bases; J trimming: 1 base; junction bases outside the gene matches: 4. The CDR3 contains 16 residues. The germline gives CDR1 DFQATT, CDR2 SNEGSKA (reference sequence). DNA for the CDR3: TGCAGTGCTAGGAGGGACAGGGGGCCGGCCAAAAACATTCAGTACTTC. Its translation: CSARRDRGPAKNIQYF.

The sample holds a few counts of this clonotype. The chain employs TRBV12-3 or TRBV12-4 and TRBJ1-1; 10 bases are shared with TRBD1. V lost 5 bases, J lost 7 bases, and 4 bases stayed unmatched. The CDR3 runs 13 residues. The CDR3 coding sequence is TGTGCCAGCAGTACAGGGACAGGGGTTGAAGCTTTCTTT. It is translated as CASSTGTGVEAFF.

V is TRBV5-1 and J is TRBJ2-1; D call uncertain. The germline V gene encodes CDR1 SGHRS and CDR2 YFSETQ. This CDR3 region has 15 residues. Trimming stripped 0 bases from V and 8 bases from J, with 15 bases between. Here the CDR3 DNA reads TGCGCCAGCAGCTTGGATGGCTCCAACGGGTATGAGCAGTTCTTC. Its translation: CASSLDGSNGYEQFF.

This clonotype was counted a few times. The genes are TRBV12-3 or TRBV12-4 and TRBJ1-5, with 7 nucleotides matching TRBD1. This CDR3 contains 14 residues. Trimming took 3 bases from V and 3 from J; bases not matched to a gene: 2. The CDR3 DNA reads as TGTGCCAGCAGTTTGGGACAGCTCAATCAGCCCCAGCATTTT. Its translation: CASSLGQLNQPQHF.

V is TRBV18 and J is TRBJ2-5; 9 nucleotides line up with TRBD2. Trimming at V came to 3 bases and at J to 4 bases, leaving 3 bases not matched to a gene. The germline gives CDR1 KGHSH, CDR2 LQKENI. The CDR3 spans 14 residues. CDR3 coding DNA: TGTGCCAGCTCACCGGAGACTAGCGGAGAGACCCAGTACTTC. Protein product: CASSPETSGETQYF.

The rearrangement uses TRBV19 and TRBJ2-4; possibly TRBD1 for D (5 bases). V was shortened by 5 bases and J by 9 bases, with 14 bases between the two germline ends. The CDR3 is 13 amino acids. Per germline, CDR1 LNHDA and CDR2 SQIVND (reference sequence). CDR3 nucleotide sequence: TGTGCCAGTAGTGTGCAGGGATCTGGCATTCAGTACTTC. Its protein is CASSVQGSGIQYF. The full variable domain, its missing parts supplied by reference TRBV19 and TRBJ2-4, is DGGITQSPKYLFRKEGQNVTLSCEQNLNHDAMYWYRQDPGQGLRLIYYSQIVNDFQKGDIAEGYSVSREKKESFPLTVTSAQKNPTAFYLCASSVQGSGIQYFGAGTRLSVL.

The chain combines TRBV5-1 with TRBJ2-5; D is unclear. CDR1 is SGHRS and CDR2 is YFSETQ in the germline V gene. Trimming pared 4 bases from V and 0 bases from J, leaving 10 bases between. This CDR3 has 14 amino acids. The CDR3 DNA reads as TGCGCCAGCAGCCCACAGTCCTACCAAGAGACCCAGTACTTC. It yields the protein CASSPQSYQETQYF.

V usage is TRBV6-5 and J usage is TRBJ2-1, with TRBD2 matching 8 bases. This CDR3 region has 14 residues. Looked up from germline, CDR1 is MNHEY and CDR2 is SVGAGI. The junction had 10 bases not matched to a gene; V was cut back by 7 bases and J by 8 bases. This CDR3 reads CASTREGLGDEQFF. The CDR3 bases are TGTGCCAGCACCCGGGAGGGACTCGGGGATGAGCAGTTCTTC.

In its sample, this clonotype was seen a few times. The rearrangement joins TRBV14 to TRBJ2-7; 10 bases are shared with TRBD2. The germline V gene encodes CDR1 SGHDN and CDR2 FVKESK. The CDR3 is 15 residues long. Trimming took 2 bases from V and 2 from J; bases not matched to a gene: 3. The chain's CDR3 is CASSQLAGGPYEQYF. CDR3 DNA sequence: TGTGCCAGCAGCCAATTAGCGGGAGGACCCTACGAGCAGTACTTC.

The chain is built from TRBV29-1 and TRBJ1-1, with 11 nucleotides matching TRBD1. V was pared by 4 bases and J by 11 bases, with 6 bases of the junction left unmatched. The CDR3 sequence is 12 residues long. The V gene's germline CDR1 is SQVTM and CDR2 ANQGSEA. CDR3 loop: CSVVRGTGGAFF. CDR3 DNA sequence: TGCAGCGTTGTGCGGGGGACAGGGGGGGCTTTCTTT.

J is TRBJ2-7 and V is TRBV7-9; TRBD1 matches 11 bases. The trim removed 5 bases at V and 3 bases at J, leaving 6 bases unmatched. From germline, CDR1 is SEHNR and CDR2 FQNEAQ (reference sequence). The CDR3 is 15 residues long. This chain's CDR3 is CASSAGQGGVYEQYF. The CDR3 DNA follows: TGTGCCAGCAGCGCGGGACAGGGGGGGGTCTACGAGCAGTACTTC.